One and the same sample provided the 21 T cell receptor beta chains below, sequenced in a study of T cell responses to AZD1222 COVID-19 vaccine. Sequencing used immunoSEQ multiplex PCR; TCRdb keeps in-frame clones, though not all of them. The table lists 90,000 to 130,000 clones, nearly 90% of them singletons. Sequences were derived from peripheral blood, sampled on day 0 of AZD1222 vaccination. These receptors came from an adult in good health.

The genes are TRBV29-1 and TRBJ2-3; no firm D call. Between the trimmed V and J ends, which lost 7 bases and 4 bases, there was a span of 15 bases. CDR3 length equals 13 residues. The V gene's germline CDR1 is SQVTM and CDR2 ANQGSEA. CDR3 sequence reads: CSGRRSVADTQYF. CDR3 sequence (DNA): TGCAGCGGGCGGAGATCGGTGGCAGATACGCAGTATTTT.

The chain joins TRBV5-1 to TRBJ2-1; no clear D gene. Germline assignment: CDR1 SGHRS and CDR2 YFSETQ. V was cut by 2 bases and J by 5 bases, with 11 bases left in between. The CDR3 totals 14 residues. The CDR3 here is CASSFSGLNNEQFF. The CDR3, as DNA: TGCGCCAGCAGCTTCTCCGGTTTAAACAATGAGCAGTTCTTC.

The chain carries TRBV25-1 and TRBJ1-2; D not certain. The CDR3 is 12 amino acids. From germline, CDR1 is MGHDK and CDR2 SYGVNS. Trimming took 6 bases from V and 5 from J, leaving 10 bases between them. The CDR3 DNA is TGTGCCAGCAGGGCGGACCGTTATGGCTACACCTTC. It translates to CASRADRYGYTF.

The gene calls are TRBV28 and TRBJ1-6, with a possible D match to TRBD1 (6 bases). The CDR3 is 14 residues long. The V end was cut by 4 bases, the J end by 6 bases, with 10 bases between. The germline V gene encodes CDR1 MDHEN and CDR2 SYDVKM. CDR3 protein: CASSSRGSNSPLHF. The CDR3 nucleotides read TGTGCCAGCAGTTCGAGGGGGAGTAATTCACCCCTCCACTTT.

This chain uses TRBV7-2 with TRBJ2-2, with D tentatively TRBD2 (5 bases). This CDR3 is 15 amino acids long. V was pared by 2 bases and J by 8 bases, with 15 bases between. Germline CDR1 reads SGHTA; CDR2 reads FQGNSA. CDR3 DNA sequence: TGTGCCAGCAGCTTAAGGTGGCTAGCCGCAGGGGAGCTGTTTTTT. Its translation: CASSLRWLAAGELFF. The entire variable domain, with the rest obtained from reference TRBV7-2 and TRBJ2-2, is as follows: GAGVSQSPSNKVTEKGKDVELRCDPISGHTALYWYRQSLGQGLEFLIYFQGNSAPDKSGLPSDRFSAERTGGSVSTLTIQRTQQEDSAVYLCASSLRWLAAGELFFGEGSRLTVL.

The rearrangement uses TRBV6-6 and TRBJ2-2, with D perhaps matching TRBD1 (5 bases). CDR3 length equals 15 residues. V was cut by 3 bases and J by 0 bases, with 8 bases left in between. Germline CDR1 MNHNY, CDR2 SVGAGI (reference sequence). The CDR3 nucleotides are TGTGCCAGCAGTTATGACAGACCGAACACCGGGGAGCTGTTTTTT. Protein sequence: CASSYDRPNTGELFF.

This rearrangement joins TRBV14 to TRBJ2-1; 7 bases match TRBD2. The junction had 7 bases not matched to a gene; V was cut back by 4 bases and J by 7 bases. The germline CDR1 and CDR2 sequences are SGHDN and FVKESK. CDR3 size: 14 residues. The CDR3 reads CASSRLAGLNEQFF. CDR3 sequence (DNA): TGTGCCAGCAGCCGTTTAGCGGGCCTGAATGAGCAGTTCTTC.

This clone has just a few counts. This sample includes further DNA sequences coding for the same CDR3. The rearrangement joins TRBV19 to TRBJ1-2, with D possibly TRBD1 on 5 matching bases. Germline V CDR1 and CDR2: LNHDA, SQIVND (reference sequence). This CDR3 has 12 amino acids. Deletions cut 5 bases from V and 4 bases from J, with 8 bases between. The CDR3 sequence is CASSEDSYGYTF. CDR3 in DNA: TGTGCCAGTAGTGAAGACAGCTATGGCTACACCTTC.

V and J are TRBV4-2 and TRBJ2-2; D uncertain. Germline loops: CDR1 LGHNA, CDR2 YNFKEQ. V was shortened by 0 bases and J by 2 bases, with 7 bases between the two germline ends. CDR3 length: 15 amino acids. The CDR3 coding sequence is TGTGCCAGCAGCCAAGATCTGGGAAACACCGGGGAGCTGTTTTTT. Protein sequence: CASSQDLGNTGELFF.

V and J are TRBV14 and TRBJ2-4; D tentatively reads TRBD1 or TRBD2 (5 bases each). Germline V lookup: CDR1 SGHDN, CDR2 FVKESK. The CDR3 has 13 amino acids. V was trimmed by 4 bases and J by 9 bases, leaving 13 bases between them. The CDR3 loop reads CASSRGEGTIQYF. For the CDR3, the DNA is TGTGCCAGCAGCCGAGGAGAGGGGACCATTCAGTACTTC.

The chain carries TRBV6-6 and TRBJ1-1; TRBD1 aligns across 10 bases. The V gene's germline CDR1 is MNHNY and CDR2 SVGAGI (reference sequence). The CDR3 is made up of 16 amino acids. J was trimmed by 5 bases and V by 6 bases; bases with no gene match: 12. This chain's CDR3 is CASRSGTGAGGTEAFF. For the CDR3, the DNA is TGTGCCAGCAGGTCTGGGACAGGGGCAGGAGGGACTGAAGCTTTCTTT.

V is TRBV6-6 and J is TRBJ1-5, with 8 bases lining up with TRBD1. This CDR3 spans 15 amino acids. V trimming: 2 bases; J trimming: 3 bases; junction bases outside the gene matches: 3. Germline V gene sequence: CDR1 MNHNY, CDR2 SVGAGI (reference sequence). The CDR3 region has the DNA TGTGCCAGCAGTTACACAGGGGGATTCAATCAGCCCCAGCATTTT. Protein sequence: CASSYTGGFNQPQHF.

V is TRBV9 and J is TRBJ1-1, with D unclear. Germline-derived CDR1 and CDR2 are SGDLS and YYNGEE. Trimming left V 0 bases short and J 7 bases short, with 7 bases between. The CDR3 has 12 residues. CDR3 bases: TGTGCCAGCAGCGTAGTATCGGGTGAAGCTTTCTTT. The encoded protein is CASSVVSGEAFF.

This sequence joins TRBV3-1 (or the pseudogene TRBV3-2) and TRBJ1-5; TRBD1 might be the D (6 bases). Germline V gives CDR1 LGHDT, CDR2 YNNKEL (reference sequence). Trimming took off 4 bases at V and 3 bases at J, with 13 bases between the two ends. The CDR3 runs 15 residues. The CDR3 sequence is CASSPEGGFNQPQHF. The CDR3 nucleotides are TGTGCCAGCAGCCCCGAGGGGGGCTTCAATCAGCCCCAGCATTTT.

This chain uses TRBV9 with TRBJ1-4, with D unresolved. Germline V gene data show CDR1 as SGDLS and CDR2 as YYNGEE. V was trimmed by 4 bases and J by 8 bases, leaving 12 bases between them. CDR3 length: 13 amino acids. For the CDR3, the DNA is TGTGCCAGCAGCACCCGACCGCAGGAAAAACTGTTTTTT. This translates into CASSTRPQEKLFF.

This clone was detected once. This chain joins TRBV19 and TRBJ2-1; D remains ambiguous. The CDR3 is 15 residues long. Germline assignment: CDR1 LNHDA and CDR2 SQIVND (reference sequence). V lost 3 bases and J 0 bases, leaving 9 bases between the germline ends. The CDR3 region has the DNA TGTGCCAGTAGTATGCTTGCGGTCTCCTACAATGAGCAGTTCTTC. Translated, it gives CASSMLAVSYNEQFF. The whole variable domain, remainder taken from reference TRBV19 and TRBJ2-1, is DGGITQSPKYLFRKEGQNVTLSCEQNLNHDAMYWYRQDPGQGLRLIYYSQIVNDFQKGDIAEGYSVSREKKESFPLTVTSAQKNPTAFYLCASSMLAVSYNEQFFGPGTRLTVL.

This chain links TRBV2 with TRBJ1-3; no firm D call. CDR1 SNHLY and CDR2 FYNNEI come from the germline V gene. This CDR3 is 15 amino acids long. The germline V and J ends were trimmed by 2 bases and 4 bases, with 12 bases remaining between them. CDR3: CASSESTGYGNTIYF. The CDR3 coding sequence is TGTGCCAGCAGTGAAAGTACGGGGTACGGAAACACCATATATTTT.

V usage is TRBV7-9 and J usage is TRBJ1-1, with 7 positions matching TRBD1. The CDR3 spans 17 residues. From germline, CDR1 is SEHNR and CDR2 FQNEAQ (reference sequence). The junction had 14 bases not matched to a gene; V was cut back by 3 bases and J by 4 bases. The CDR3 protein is CASSFGYYRGEGTEAFF. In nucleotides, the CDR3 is TGTGCCAGCAGCTTCGGGTACTACAGGGGCGAGGGCACTGAAGCTTTCTTT.

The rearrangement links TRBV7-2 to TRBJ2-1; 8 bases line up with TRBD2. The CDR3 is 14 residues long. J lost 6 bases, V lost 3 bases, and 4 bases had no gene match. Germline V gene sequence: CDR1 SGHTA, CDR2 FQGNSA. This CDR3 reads CASSFRGGRNEQFF. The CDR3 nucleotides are TGTGCCAGCAGCTTCCGGGGGGGCCGCAATGAGCAGTTCTTC.

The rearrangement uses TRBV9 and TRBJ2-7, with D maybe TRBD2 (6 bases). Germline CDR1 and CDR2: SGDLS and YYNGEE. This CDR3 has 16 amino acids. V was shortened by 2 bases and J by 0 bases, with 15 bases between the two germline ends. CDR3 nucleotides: TGTGCCAGCAGCGTCACCGCCGGGACTCACTCCTACGAGCAGTACTTC. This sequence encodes CASSVTAGTHSYEQYF. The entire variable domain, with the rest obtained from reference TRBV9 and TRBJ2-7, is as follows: DSGVTQTPKHLITATGQRVTLRCSPRSGDLSVYWYQQSLDQGLQFLIQYYNGEERAKGNILERFSAQQFPDLHSELNLSSLELGDSALYFCASSVTAGTHSYEQYFGPGTRLTVT.

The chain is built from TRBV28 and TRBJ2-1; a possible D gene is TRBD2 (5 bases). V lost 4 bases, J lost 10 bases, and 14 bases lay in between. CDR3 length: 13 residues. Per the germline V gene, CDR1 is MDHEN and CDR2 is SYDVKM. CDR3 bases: TGTGCCAGCAGTTCCGGCGGGTTCGCCGAGCAGTTCTTC. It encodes CASSSGGFAEQFF.